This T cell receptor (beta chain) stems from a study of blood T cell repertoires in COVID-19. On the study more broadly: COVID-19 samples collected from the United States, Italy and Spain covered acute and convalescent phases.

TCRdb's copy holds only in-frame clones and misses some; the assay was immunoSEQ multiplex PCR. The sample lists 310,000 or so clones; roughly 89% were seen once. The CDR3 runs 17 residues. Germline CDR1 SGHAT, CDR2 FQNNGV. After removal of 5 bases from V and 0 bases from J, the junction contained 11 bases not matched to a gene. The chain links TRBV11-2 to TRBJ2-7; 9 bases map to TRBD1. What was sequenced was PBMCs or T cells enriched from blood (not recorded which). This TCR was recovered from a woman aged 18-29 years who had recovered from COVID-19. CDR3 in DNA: TGTGCCAGCAGCCGAAGGTCTGGGACAGGGAGCTCCTACGAGCAGTACTTC. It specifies CASSRRSGTGSSYEQYF.